This T cell receptor (beta chain) was sequenced in a study of identical twins. Notes on the study in general: Out-of-frame alpha sequences common to twins were enriched for low generation probability. Cross-sectional statistics, not tracking of the same donors, supported the conclusions. Researchers caution that invariant MAIT and iNKT cells could partly confound zero-insertion analyses.

As for this clonotype: The antigen remains unidentified.

Germline CDR1 reads LGHDT; CDR2 reads YNNKEL (reference sequence). The CDR3 loop spans 14 amino acids. Trimming stripped 4 bases from V and 14 bases from J, with 21 bases between. TCRdb called the 5' RACE reads again in MiXCR, with one record for every CDR3 protein. Among under 1 million distinct CDR3 sequences listed, approximately 13% were seen once. The sample also formed part of further work on yellow fever vaccine responses in identical twins.

The sequencing input was PBMCs. This clonotype was obtained from a woman aged 18-29 years in good health. The rearrangement joins TRBV3-1 to TRBJ2-1, with a possible D match to TRBD2 (6 bases). CDR3 in amino acids: CASSPTRLGRDKFF. In nucleotides, the CDR3 is TGTGCCAGCAGCCCGACTAGACTCGGGCGGGATAAGTTCTTC.